This T cell receptor beta chain emerged from a study of T-cell memory formation after mild COVID-19. The V and J ends lost 2 bases and 3 bases, in that order; junction bases with no gene match: 6. Germline V gene lookup returns CDR1 ENHRY and CDR2 SYGVKD. This CDR3 is 16 amino acids long. There are a few counts of this clonotype. As yet, its antigen is unknown. Whole-study results and caveats: Certain responding clones were present in pre-infection memory, suggesting participation of cross-reactive memory. Contracting CD4+ clones were located mainly in CM and EM, and CD8+ clones in EMRA.

Sample barcodes and UMIs were carried by the TCR alpha and TCR beta cDNA libraries that 5'RACE generated with constant-segment primers. From the 5' RACE reads, TCRdb called clonotypes with MiXCR, one entry per CDR3 protein. The sample shows under 70,000 distinct CDR3 sequences, about a tenth of them seen only once. The TCR comes from a young man who had mild COVID-19 (a few samples of this study predate the infection). Cell type and time point are not known. The specimen was PBMCs or a T cell subset sorted from them (not recorded which). The chain carries TRBV10-3 and TRBJ2-3; 9 bases align to TRBD1. In nucleotides, the CDR3 is TGTGCCATCAGTGAGCCGGACAGGGGTGGAACAGATACGCAGTATTTT. It translates to CAISEPDRGGTDTQYF.